This section outlines one TCR beta chain sequence together with its context. The sample belongs to a study of blood T cell repertoires in COVID-19. Looked up from germline, CDR1 is SNHLY and CDR2 is FYNNEI. The length of the CDR3 is 13 residues. V shed 1 base and J 4 bases; nucleotides not matched to a gene: 0. In the authors' methods: Estimates of nucleated cell counts were drawn from the amplification of reference gene primers. The table came from immunoSEQ multiplex PCR; TCRdb's copy has only in-frame clones and leaves some out. V and J calls and clone size follow that table, whereas D and trimming were derived from the DNA. Among about 390,000 clones, just under 90% were seen once, and the ten largest hold around 9.3%.

The specimen sequenced was PBMCs or T cells enriched from blood (not recorded which). The V gene is TRBV2, the J gene TRBJ1-1; 7 nucleotides line up with TRBD1. The receptor's source is a woman aged 45-60 years who had recovered from COVID-19. The CDR3 coding sequence is TGTGCCAGCAGTGAAGAGGGGGCCACTGAAGCTTTCTTT. Residues: CASSEEGATEAFF.